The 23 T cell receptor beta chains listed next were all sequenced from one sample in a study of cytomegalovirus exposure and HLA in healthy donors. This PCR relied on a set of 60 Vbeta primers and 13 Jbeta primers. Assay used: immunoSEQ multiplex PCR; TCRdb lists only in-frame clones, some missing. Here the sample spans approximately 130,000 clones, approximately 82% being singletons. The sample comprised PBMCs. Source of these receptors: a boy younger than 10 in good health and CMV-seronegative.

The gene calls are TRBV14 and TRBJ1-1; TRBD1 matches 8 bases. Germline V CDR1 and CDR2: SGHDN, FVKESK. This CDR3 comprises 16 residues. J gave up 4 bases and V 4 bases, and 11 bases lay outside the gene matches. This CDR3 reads CASSPLPQGAPTEAFF. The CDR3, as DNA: TGTGCCAGCAGCCCCTTACCCCAGGGGGCGCCCACTGAAGCTTTCTTT.

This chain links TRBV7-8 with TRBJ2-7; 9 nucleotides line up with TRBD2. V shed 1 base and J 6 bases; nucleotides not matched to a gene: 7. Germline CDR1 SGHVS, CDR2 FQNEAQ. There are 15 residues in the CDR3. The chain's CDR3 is CASSLEVAGVSEQYV. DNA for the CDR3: TGTGCCAGCAGCTTAGAGGTAGCGGGAGTATCCGAGCAGTACGTC.

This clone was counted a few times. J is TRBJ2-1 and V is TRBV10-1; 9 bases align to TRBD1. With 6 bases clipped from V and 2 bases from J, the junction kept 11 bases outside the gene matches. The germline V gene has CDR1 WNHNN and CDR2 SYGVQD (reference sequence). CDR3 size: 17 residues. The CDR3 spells CASSRDRVKRPYNEQFF. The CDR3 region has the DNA TGCGCCAGCAGCCGGGACAGGGTGAAGCGGCCCTACAATGAGCAGTTCTTC.

For the CDR3, the DNA is TGTGCCAGCAGCTTTTTGGGGGGGAAAGCTTTCTTT. Its translation: CASSFLGGKAFF. V is TRBV7-9 and J is TRBJ1-1; D perhaps matches TRBD1 (5 bases). CDR3 length: 12 amino acids. The germline V gene has CDR1 SEHNR and CDR2 FQNEAQ (reference sequence). V gave up 3 bases and J gave up 9 bases, with 11 bases separating them.

CDR3 loop: CASSRQGYGYTF. The CDR3 DNA sequence: TGTGCCAGTAGTCGACAGGGGTATGGCTACACCTTC. The chain combines TRBV19 with TRBJ1-2; 8 bases match TRBD1. J was trimmed by 5 bases and V by 5 bases; bases with no gene match: 1. CDR3 length: 12 amino acids. Germline CDR1 and CDR2: LNHDA and SQIVND (reference sequence). The full variable domain, completed using reference TRBV19 and TRBJ1-2, is DGGITQSPKYLFRKEGQNVTLSCEQNLNHDAMYWYRQDPGQGLRLIYYSQIVNDFQKGDIAEGYSVSREKKESFPLTVTSAQKNPTAFYLCASSRQGYGYTFGSGTRLTVV.

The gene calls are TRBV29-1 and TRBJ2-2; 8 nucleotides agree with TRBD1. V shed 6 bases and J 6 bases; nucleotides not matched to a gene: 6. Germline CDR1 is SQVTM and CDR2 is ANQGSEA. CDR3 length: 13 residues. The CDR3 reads CSVPGGGSGELFF. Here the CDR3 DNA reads TGCAGCGTCCCAGGGGGCGGTTCCGGGGAGCTGTTTTTT.

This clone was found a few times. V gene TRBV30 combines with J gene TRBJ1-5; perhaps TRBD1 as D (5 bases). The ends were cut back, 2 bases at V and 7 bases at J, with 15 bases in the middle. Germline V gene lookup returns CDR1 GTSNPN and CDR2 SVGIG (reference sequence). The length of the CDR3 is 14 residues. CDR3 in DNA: TGTGCCTGGAGTCAGGGTCAGCGGGGACAGCCCCAGCATTTT. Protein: CAWSQGQRGQPQHF. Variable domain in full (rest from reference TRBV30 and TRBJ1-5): SQTIHQWPATLVQPVGSPLSLECTVEGTSNPNLYWYRQAAGRGLQLLFYSVGIGQISSEVPQNLSASRPQDRQFILSSKKLLLSDSGFYLCAWSQGQRGQPQHFGDGTRLSIL.

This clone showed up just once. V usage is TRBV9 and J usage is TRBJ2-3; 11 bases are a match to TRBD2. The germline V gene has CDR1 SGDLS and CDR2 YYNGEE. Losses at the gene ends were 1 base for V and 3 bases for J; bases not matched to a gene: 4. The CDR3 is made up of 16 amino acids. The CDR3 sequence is CASSVLAGGLTDTQYF. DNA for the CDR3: TGTGCCAGCAGCGTATTAGCGGGAGGGCTTACAGATACGCAGTATTTT.

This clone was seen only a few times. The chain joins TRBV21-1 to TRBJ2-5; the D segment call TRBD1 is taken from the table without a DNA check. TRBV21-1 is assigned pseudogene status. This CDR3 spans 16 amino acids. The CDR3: CASSKGGRGRLETQYF. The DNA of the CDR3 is TGTGCCAGCAGCAAGGGAGGCAGGGGGCGGTTGGAGACCCAGTACTTC.

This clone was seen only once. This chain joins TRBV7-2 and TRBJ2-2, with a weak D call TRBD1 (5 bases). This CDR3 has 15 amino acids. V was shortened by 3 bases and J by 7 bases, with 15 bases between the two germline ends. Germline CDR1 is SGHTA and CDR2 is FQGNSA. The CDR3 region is CASSFRTSWGGELFF. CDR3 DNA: TGTGCCAGCAGCTTCAGGACATCCTGGGGCGGGGAGCTGTTTTTT.

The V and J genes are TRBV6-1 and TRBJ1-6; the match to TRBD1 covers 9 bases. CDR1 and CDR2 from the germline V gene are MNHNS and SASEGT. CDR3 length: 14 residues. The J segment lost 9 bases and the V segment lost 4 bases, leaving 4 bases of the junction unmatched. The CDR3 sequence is CASSAQGAGSPLHF. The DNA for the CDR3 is TGTGCCAGCAGTGCACAGGGGGCTGGTTCACCCCTCCACTTT.

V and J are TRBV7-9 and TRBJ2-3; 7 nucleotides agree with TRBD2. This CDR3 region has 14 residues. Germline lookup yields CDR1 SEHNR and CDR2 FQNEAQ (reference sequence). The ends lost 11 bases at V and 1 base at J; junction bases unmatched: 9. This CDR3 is CASGGFPGTDTQYF. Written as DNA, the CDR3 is TGTGCCTCCGGGGGGTTTCCGGGCACAGATACGCAGTATTTT.

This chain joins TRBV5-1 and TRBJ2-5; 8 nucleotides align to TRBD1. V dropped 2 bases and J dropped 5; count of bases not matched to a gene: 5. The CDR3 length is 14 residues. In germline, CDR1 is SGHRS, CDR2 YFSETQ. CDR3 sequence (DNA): TGCGCCAGCAGCTTTTTACAGGGGGAGGAGACCCAGTACTTC. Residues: CASSFLQGEETQYF.

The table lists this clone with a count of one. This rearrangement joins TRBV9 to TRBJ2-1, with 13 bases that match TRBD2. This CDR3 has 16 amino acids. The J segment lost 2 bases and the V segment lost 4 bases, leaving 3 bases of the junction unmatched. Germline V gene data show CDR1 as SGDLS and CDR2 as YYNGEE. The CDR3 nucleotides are TGTGCCAGCAGCCCCGGGACTAGCGGGGCCTACAATGAGCAGTTCTTC. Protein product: CASSPGTSGAYNEQFF.

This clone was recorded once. CDR3 protein: CASSLLADTQYF. In nucleotides, the CDR3 is TGTGCCAGCAGTCTCCTAGCAGATACGCAGTATTTT. This chain joins TRBV28 and TRBJ2-3, with D uncertain. Looked up from germline, CDR1 is MDHEN and CDR2 is SYDVKM. This CDR3 contains 12 residues. V lost 5 bases and J lost 4, with 7 bases in between.

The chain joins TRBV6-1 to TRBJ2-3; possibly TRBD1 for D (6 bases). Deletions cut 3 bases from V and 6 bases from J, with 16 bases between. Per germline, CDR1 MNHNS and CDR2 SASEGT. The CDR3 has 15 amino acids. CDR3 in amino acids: CASSDSASGADTQYF. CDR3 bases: TGTGCCAGCAGTGACTCGGCGTCAGGGGCTGATACGCAGTATTTT.

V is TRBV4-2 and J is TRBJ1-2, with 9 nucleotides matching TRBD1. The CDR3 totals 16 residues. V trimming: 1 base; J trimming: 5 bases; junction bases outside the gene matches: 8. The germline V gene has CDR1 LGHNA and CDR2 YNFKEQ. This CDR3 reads CASSQGGTGKEYGYTF. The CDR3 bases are TGTGCCAGCAGCCAAGGGGGGACAGGGAAAGAGTATGGCTACACCTTC.

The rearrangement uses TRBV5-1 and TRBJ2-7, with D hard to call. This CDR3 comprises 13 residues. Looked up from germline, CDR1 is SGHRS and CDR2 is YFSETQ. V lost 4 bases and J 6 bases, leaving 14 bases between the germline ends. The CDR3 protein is CASSLGSPPEQYF. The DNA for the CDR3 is TGCGCCAGCAGCCTGGGAAGCCCTCCCGAGCAGTACTTC.

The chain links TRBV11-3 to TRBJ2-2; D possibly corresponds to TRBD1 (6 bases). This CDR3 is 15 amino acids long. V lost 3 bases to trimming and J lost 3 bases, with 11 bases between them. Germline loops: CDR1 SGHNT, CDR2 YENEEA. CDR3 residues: CASSFRAGDTGELFF. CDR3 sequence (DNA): TGTGCCAGCAGCTTCCGGGCAGGGGACACCGGGGAGCTGTTTTTT.

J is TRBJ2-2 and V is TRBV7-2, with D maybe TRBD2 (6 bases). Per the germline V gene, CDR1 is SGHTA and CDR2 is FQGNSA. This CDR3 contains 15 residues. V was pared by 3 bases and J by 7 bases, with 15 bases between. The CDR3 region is CASSFFGSDVGELFF. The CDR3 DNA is TGTGCCAGCAGCTTTTTCGGGAGTGATGTCGGGGAGCTGTTTTTT. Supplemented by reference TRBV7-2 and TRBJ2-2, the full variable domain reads GAGVSQSPSNKVTEKGKDVELRCDPISGHTALYWYRQSLGQGLEFLIYFQGNSAPDKSGLPSDRFSAERTGGSVSTLTIQRTQQEDSAVYLCASSFFGSDVGELFFGEGSRLTVL.

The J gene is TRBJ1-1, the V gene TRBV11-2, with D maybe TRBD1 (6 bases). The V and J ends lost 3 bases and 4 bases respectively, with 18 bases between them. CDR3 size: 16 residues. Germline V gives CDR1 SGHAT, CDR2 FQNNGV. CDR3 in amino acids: CASSFRGGGRITEAFF. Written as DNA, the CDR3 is TGTGCCAGCAGCTTCCGAGGGGGGGGCCGAATCACTGAAGCTTTCTTT.

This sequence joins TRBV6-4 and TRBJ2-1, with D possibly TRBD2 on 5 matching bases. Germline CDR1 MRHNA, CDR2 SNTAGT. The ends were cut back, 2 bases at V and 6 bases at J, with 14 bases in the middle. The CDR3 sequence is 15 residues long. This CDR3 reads CASSDRGRGPNEQFF. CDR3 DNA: TGTGCCAGCAGTGACCGAGGGAGAGGCCCCAATGAGCAGTTCTTC.

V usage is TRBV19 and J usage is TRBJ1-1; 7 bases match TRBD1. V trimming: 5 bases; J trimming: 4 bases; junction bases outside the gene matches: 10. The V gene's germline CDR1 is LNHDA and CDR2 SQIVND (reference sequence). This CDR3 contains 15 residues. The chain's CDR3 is CASSVTGFETTEAFF. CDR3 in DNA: TGTGCCAGTAGTGTGACAGGGTTTGAAACCACTGAAGCTTTCTTT.